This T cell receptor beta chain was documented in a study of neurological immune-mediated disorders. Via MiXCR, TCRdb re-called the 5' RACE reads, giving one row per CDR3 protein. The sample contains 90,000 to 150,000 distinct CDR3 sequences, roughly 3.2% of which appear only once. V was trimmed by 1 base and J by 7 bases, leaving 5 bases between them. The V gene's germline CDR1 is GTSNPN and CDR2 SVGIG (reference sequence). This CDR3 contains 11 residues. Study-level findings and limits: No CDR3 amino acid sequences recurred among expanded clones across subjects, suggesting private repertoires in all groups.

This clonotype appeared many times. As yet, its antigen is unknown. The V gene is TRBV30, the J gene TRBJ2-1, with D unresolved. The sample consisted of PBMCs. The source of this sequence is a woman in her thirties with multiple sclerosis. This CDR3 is CAWSGLNEQFF. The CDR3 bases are TGTGCCTGGAGTGGTTTGAATGAGCAGTTCTTC.